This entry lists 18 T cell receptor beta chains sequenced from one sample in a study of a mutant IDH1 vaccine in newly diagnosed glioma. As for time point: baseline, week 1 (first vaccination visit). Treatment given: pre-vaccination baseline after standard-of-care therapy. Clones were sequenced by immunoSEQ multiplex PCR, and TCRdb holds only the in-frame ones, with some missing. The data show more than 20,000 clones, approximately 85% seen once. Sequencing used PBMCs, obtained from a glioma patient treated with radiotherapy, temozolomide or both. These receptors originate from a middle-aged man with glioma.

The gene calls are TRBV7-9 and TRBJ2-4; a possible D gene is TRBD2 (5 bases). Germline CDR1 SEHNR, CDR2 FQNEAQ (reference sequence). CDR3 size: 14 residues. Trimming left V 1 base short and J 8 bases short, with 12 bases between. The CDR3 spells CASSLDGIRDIQYF. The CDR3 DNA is TGTGCCAGCAGCTTAGACGGGATTCGAGACATTCAGTACTTC.

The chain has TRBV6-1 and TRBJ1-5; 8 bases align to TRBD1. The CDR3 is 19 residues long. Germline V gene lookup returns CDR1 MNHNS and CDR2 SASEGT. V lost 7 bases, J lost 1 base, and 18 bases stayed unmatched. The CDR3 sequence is CASIDPTGQVRPSNQPQHF. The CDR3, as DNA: TGTGCCAGCATTGACCCAACGGGACAGGTCCGTCCCAGCAATCAGCCCCAGCATTTT.

The CDR3 spells CASSLARDLGEQYF. CDR3 DNA sequence: TGCGCCAGCAGCTTGGCCCGAGACCTTGGCGAGCAGTACTTC. This rearrangement joins TRBV5-1 to TRBJ2-7; D gene unclear. This CDR3 is built from 14 residues. Germline CDR1 reads SGHRS; CDR2 reads YFSETQ. V lost 0 bases and J lost 6, with 13 bases in between.

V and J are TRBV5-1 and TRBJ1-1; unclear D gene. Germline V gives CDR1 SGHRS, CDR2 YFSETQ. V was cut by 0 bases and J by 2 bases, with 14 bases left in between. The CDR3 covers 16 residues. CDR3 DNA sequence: TGCGCCAGCAGCTTGGTCAGTGGGAGGATTAACACTGAAGCTTTCTTT. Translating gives CASSLVSGRINTEAFF. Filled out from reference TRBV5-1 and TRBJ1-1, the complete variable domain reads KAGVTQTPRYLIKTRGQQVTLSCSPISGHRSVSWYQQTPGQGLQFLFEYFSETQRNKGNFPGRFSGRQFSNSRSEMNVSTLELGDSALYLCASSLVSGRINTEAFFGQGTRLTVV.

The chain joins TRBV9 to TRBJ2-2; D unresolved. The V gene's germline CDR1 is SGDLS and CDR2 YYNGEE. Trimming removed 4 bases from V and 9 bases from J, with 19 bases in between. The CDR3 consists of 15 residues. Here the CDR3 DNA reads TGTGCCAGCAGCCCCCACCCTGAAATGGGTCGGGAGCTGTTTTTT. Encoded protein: CASSPHPEMGRELFF. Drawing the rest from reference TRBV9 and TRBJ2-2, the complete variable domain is DSGVTQTPKHLITATGQRVTLRCSPRSGDLSVYWYQQSLDQGLQFLIQYYNGEERAKGNILERFSAQQFPDLHSELNLSSLELGDSALYFCASSPHPEMGRELFFGEGSRLTVL.

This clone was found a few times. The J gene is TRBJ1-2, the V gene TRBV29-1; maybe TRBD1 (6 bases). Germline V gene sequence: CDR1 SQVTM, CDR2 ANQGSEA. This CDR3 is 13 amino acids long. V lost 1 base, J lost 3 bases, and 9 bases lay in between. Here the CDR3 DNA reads TGCAGCGTTGAAGTGGACAGCTACTATGGCTACACCTTC. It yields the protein CSVEVDSYYGYTF.

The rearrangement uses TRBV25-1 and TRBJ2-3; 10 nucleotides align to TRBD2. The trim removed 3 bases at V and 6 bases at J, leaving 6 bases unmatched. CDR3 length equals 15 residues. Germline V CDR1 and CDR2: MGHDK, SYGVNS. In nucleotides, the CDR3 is TGTGCCAGCAGTGATGGGACTAGCGAACTGGATACGCAGTATTTT. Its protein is CASSDGTSELDTQYF.

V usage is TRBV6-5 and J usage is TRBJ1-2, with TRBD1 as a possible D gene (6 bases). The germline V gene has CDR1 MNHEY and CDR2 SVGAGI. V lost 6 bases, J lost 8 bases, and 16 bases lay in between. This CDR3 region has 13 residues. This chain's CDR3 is CASRGGGGEGYTF. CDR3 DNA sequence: TGTGCCAGCAGGGGGGGCGGCGGGGAGGGCTACACCTTC.

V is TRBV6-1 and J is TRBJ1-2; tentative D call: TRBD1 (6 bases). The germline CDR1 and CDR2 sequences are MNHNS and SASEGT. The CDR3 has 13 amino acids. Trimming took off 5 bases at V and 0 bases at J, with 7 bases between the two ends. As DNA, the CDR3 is TGTGCCAGCAGTTGGACAGCTAACTATGGCTACACCTTC. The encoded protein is CASSWTANYGYTF.

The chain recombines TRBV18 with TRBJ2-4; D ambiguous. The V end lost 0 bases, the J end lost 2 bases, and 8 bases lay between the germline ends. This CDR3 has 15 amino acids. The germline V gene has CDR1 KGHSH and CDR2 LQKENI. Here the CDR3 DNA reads TGTGCCAGCTCACCACCGGAAGGGACCAAAAACATTCAGTACTTC. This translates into CASSPPEGTKNIQYF.

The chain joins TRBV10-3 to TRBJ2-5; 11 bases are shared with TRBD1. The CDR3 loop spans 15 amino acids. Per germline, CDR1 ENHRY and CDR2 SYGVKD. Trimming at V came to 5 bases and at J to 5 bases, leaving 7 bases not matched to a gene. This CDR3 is CAISPDRGLGETQYF. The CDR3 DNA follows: TGTGCCATCAGTCCGGACAGGGGGCTTGGGGAGACCCAGTACTTC.

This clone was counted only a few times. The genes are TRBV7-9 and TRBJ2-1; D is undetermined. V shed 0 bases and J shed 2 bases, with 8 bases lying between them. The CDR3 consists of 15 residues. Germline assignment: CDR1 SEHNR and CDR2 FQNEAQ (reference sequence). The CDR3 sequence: CASSLANTPYNEQFF. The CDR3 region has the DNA TGTGCCAGCAGCTTAGCTAACACCCCCTACAATGAGCAGTTCTTC.

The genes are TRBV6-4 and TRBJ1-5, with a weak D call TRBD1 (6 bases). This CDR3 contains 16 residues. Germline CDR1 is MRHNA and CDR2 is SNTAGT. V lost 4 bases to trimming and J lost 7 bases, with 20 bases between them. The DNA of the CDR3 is TGTGCCAGCAGTGCTCAAAAGGGGGGGAAAGGGCAGCCCCAGCATTTT. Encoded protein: CASSAQKGGKGQPQHF.

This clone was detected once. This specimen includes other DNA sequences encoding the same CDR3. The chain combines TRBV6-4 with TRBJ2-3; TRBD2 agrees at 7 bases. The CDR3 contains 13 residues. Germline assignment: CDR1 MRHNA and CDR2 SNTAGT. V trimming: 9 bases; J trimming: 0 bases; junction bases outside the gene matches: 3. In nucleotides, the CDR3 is TGTGCCAGTTCTAGCGGCAGCACAGATACGCAGTATTTT. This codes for CASSSGSTDTQYF.

CDR3 sequence: CASSPQPGQNSYEQYF. As DNA, the CDR3 is TGTGCCAGCAGCCCACAACCTGGGCAGAATTCCTACGAGCAGTACTTC. J is TRBJ2-7 and V is TRBV7-2, with D unclear. The CDR3 consists of 16 residues. CDR1 SGHTA and CDR2 FQGNSA come from the germline V gene. The V gene lost 5 bases and the J gene lost 1 base, with 18 bases spanning the gap.

DNA of the CDR3: TGTGCCAGCAGTTTATTGGGACAGGGGACCCAAGAGACCCAGTACTTC. This codes for CASSLLGQGTQETQYF. J is TRBJ2-5 and V is TRBV28; 10 bases line up with TRBD1. Germline CDR1 MDHEN, CDR2 SYDVKM. This CDR3 region has 16 residues. J lost 1 base, V lost 1 base, and 3 bases had no gene match.

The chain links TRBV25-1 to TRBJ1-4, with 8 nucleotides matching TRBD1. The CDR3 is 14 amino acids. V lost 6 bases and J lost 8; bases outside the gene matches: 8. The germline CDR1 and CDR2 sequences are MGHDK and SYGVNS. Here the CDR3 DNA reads TGTGCCAGCAGCTCACAGGGGGTCAACGAAAAACTGTTTTTT. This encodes CASSSQGVNEKLFF.

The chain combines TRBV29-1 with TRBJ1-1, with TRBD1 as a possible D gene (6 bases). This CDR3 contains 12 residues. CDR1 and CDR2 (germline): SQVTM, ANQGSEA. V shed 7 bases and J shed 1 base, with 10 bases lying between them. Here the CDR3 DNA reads TGCAGCGGGGGACATCCGAACACTGAAGCTTTCTTT. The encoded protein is CSGGHPNTEAFF.